This entry is about one TCR beta chain. The sample belongs to a study of technical replicates of blood from several donors. Measured with immunoSEQ multiplex PCR; TCRdb has only the in-frame clones, and not every one. The sample has 45,000 to 60,000 clones, roughly 95% seen once. Germline-derived CDR1 and CDR2 are SEHNR and FQNEAQ (reference sequence). V shed 1 base and J shed 8 bases, with 11 bases lying between them. The CDR3 is 13 amino acids. The rearrangement joins TRBV7-9 to TRBJ1-1; D not resolved. The sequenced sample consisted of T cells isolated from PBMCs. The receptor was derived from a human donor in good health. The CDR3 protein is CASSLGATGEAFF. CDR3 nucleotides: TGTGCCAGCAGCTTAGGAGCAACCGGGGAAGCTTTCTTT. Using reference TRBV7-9 and TRBJ1-1 for the parts outside the CDR3, the full variable domain is DTGVSQNPRHKITKRGQNVTFRCDPISEHNRLYWYRQTLGQGPEFLTYFQNEAQLEKSRLLSDRFSAERPKGSFSTLEIQRTEQGDSAMYLCASSLGATGEAFFGQGTRLTVV.